The 26 T cell receptor beta chains in this list originate from one sample, sequenced in a study of T cells after yellow fever vaccination. TCRdb ran MiXCR on the 5' RACE reads and lists one entry per CDR3 protein. The data hold some 420,000 distinct CDR3 sequences, with 18% observed a single time. The source material was PBMCs, sampled before the yellow fever booster vaccination. The origin of the receptors is a man in his late teens or twenties who received the YFV17D yellow fever vaccine.

This clonotype was recorded a few times. This chain connects TRBV29-1 to TRBJ2-7; no definite D call. The germline gives CDR1 SQVTM, CDR2 ANQGSEA. V was trimmed by 5 bases and J by 4 bases, leaving 18 bases between them. The CDR3 has 14 residues. CDR3 in amino acids: CSVRYGLGEYEQYF. DNA for the CDR3: TGCAGCGTTCGCTATGGTCTTGGGGAATACGAGCAGTACTTC.

In its sample, this clonotype was seen a few times. The chain employs TRBV12-3 or TRBV12-4 and TRBJ1-3, with D perhaps matching TRBD1 (6 bases). The CDR3 covers 13 residues. V gave up 6 bases and J gave up 4 bases, with 10 bases separating them. The CDR3 bases are TGTGCCAGCAGGTGGACAGCCGGAAACACCATATATTTT. As protein: CASRWTAGNTIYF.

This clonotype has only a few counts. A read error may produce the germline difference seen at one junction end. This chain links TRBV6-2 or TRBV6-3 with TRBJ2-1; 10 positions agree with TRBD2. Germline CDR1 is MNHEY and CDR2 is SVGEGT. CDR3 length: 13 residues. CDR3 amino acids: CAGQRGGHNEQFF. As DNA, the CDR3 is TGCGCAGGACAGCGGGGGGGACACAATGAGCAGTTCTTC.

In its sample, this clonotype was seen a few times. The chain carries TRBV20-1 and TRBJ2-7; possibly TRBD1 for D (5 bases). Trimming took 5 bases from V and 6 from J, leaving 20 bases between them. This CDR3 is built from 14 residues. Germline-derived CDR1 and CDR2 are DFQATT and SNEGSKA (reference sequence). The DNA of the CDR3 is TGCAGTGCTTGCGGCGGTCGGACAACCTGCGAGCAGTACTTC. As protein: CSACGGRTTCEQYF.

This clonotype was picked up a small number of times. This chain joins TRBV20-1 and TRBJ1-2; D is unclear. Trimming removed 4 bases at V and 8 bases at J, with 23 bases between. The germline CDR1 and CDR2 sequences are DFQATT and SNEGSKA (reference sequence). The CDR3 extends over 15 amino acids. The CDR3 DNA reads TGCAGTGCTACGAACGGGATTCCCACTAAGCGCGGCTACACCTTC. It yields the protein CSATNGIPTKRGYTF.

The chain uses TRBV6-5 and TRBJ1-6; the match to TRBD1 covers 7 bases. Germline CDR1 and CDR2: MNHEY and SVGAGI. This CDR3 has 15 amino acids. V shed 6 bases and J 8 bases; nucleotides not matched to a gene: 10. This CDR3 reads CASSFSRQGDSPLHF. The DNA of the CDR3 is TGTGCCAGCAGCTTCTCGAGACAGGGCGATTCACCCCTCCACTTT.

The V gene is TRBV7-9, the J gene TRBJ2-1; D might be TRBD1 (5 bases). CDR3 length: 13 residues. Germline V gene lookup returns CDR1 SEHNR and CDR2 FQNEAQ (reference sequence). Trimming left V 6 bases short and J 10 bases short, with 16 bases between. Written as DNA, the CDR3 is TGTGCCAGCAGATCAGCAGGGTTGGGCGAGCAGTTCTTC. Translating gives CASRSAGLGEQFF.

This clonotype was picked up a small number of times. The CDR3 loop is CSAPQGILHEQYF. The CDR3 coding sequence is TGCAGTGCTCCACAGGGGATTCTCCACGAGCAGTACTTC. The rearrangement links TRBV20-1 to TRBJ2-7; TRBD1 aligns across 7 bases. Germline assignment: CDR1 DFQATT and CDR2 SNEGSKA (reference sequence). V trimming: 5 bases; J trimming: 5 bases; junction bases outside the gene matches: 9. The CDR3 runs to 13 residues.

This rearrangement joins TRBV4-3 to TRBJ2-7; D is perhaps TRBD1 (5 bases). V was clipped by 0 bases and J by 3 bases, with 9 bases between them. CDR1 is LGHNA, CDR2 YSLEER, per germline. The CDR3 length is 14 residues. The CDR3 DNA reads TGCGCCAGCAGCCAAGAAGGGGCCCACTACGAGCAGTACTTC. Translation: CASSQEGAHYEQYF.

The chain employs TRBV10-3 and TRBJ2-5; 12 bases are a match to TRBD2. There are 17 residues in the CDR3. In germline, CDR1 is ENHRY, CDR2 SYGVKD. V trimming: 5 bases; J trimming: 5 bases; junction bases outside the gene matches: 12. The CDR3 sequence is CAISRSVLAGGQETQYF. The CDR3 nucleotides read TGTGCCATCAGTCGCTCCGTCCTAGCGGGGGGGCAGGAGACCCAGTACTTC.

Ten or more counts support this clonotype. This chain joins TRBV6-5 and TRBJ2-5, with 7 bases fitting TRBD2. From germline, CDR1 is MNHEY and CDR2 SVGAGI. Trimming cost V 5 bases and J 5 bases; bases outside gene matches: 11. This CDR3 comprises 15 residues. This CDR3 is CASSPRLGEGETQYF. The DNA for the CDR3 is TGTGCCAGCAGTCCCCGTTTGGGGGAGGGGGAGACCCAGTACTTC.

The CDR3 nucleotides read TGTGCCAGCTCACCACAGCGGGGGGGCTATGGAGAGACCCAGTACTTC. Protein: CASSPQRGGYGETQYF. The V call is TRBV18, the J call TRBJ2-5; TRBD2 aligns across 10 bases. Trimming at V came to 1 base and at J to 4 bases, leaving 6 bases not matched to a gene. This CDR3 is 16 amino acids long. Germline values: CDR1 KGHSH, CDR2 LQKENI.

Only a few counts were recorded for this clonotype. Written as DNA, the CDR3 is TGTGCCAGCAGTTTTAATGGGGGATACACAGATACGCAGTATTTT. Translated: CASSFNGGYTDTQYF. The V gene is TRBV12-3 or TRBV12-4, the J gene TRBJ2-3; perhaps D is TRBD1 or TRBD2 (5 bases each). V was shortened by 3 bases and J by 2 bases, with 12 bases between the two germline ends. This CDR3 has 15 residues.

This clonotype was detected a few times. V gene TRBV7-8 combines with J gene TRBJ2-2, with 12 bases identical to TRBD2. The CDR3 has 15 amino acids. With 5 bases clipped from V and 6 bases from J, the junction kept 4 bases outside the gene matches. CDR1 is SGHVS, CDR2 FQNEAQ, per germline. The CDR3 loop reads CASSGLAGRAGELFF. CDR3 nucleotides: TGTGCCAGCAGCGGACTAGCGGGGCGGGCCGGGGAGCTGTTTTTT.

There are a few counts of this clonotype. The rearrangement joins TRBV20-1 to TRBJ1-2, with D possibly being TRBD1 (5 bases). The V gene's germline CDR1 is DFQATT and CDR2 SNEGSKA (reference sequence). Trimming removed 6 bases at V and 6 bases at J, with 20 bases between. This CDR3 spans 14 amino acids. CDR3 DNA: TGCAGTGCCCTTCCGGGGCTCCATTTCGATGGCTACACCTTC. Translation: CSALPGLHFDGYTF.

Turning to this clonotype: Given a much more abundant clone one base away, this may be a read error. The V and J genes are TRBV12-3 or TRBV12-4 and TRBJ1-5; D unresolved. The ends were cut back, 4 bases at V and 4 bases at J, with 11 bases in the middle. CDR3 length equals 14 residues. CDR3 DNA sequence: TGTGCCAGCAGTTGTTCAGAGCGGAATCAGCCCCAGCATTTT. Translated: CASSCSERNQPQHF.

The table lists this clonotype with a few counts. This chain joins TRBV9 and TRBJ2-2; TRBD2 aligns across 7 bases. The CDR3 extends over 15 amino acids. Losses at the gene ends were 4 bases for V and 6 bases for J; bases not matched to a gene: 9. Per germline, CDR1 SGDLS and CDR2 YYNGEE. The CDR3 reads CASSPRDYSSGELFF. The CDR3 region has the DNA TGTGCCAGCAGCCCGAGGGACTATTCATCCGGGGAGCTGTTTTTT.

This clonotype appeared a few times. In DNA, the CDR3 is TGCGCCAGCAGCTTGGGGAGTTCGGTTAGGGAAAAACTGTTTTTT. Translation gives CASSLGSSVREKLFF. J is TRBJ1-4 and V is TRBV5-1; D not resolved. Trimming cost V 0 bases and J 8 bases, with 14 bases left between them. The CDR3 loop spans 15 amino acids. Germline V gene data show CDR1 as SGHRS and CDR2 as YFSETQ.

The CDR3, as DNA: TGCGCCAGCAGCTTGTGGGCGGTCGGCGGACAGGGTGACACTGAAGCTTTCTTT. It yields the protein CASSLWAVGGQGDTEAFF. The chain has TRBV5-1 and TRBJ1-1; 8 positions match TRBD1. Germline trimming cut 1 base from V and 3 bases from J; bases unmatched to any gene: 14. The CDR3 length is 18 residues. The germline V gene has CDR1 SGHRS and CDR2 YFSETQ.

The V call is TRBV4-1, the J call TRBJ2-3; D is perhaps TRBD2 (7 bases). The germline CDR1 and CDR2 sequences are MGHRA and YSYEKL. The V end was cut by 4 bases, the J end by 5 bases, with 16 bases between. The CDR3 length is 15 residues. Here the CDR3 DNA reads TGCGCCAGCAGCCCTGCCGGGGGGCGGGAAGATACGCAGTATTTT. Protein: CASSPAGGREDTQYF.

The table lists this clonotype with a few counts. V and J are TRBV6-6 and TRBJ1-5; D remains ambiguous. This CDR3 region has 16 residues. V was pared by 2 bases and J by 4 bases, with 15 bases between. In germline, CDR1 is MNHNY, CDR2 SVGAGI (reference sequence). CDR3 in amino acids: CASSYRRRLGNQPQHF. CDR3 nucleotides: TGTGCCAGCAGTTACCGGCGGAGATTAGGGAATCAGCCCCAGCATTTT.

This clonotype was observed a handful of times. V usage is TRBV20-1 and J usage is TRBJ2-7, with 7 positions matching TRBD2. Per the germline V gene, CDR1 is DFQATT and CDR2 is SNEGSKA (reference sequence). The ends lost 6 bases at V and 2 bases at J; junction bases unmatched: 4. CDR3 length equals 12 residues. The CDR3 reads CSATGGTYEQYV. CDR3 bases: TGCAGTGCAACCGGGGGGACCTACGAGCAGTACGTC.

The chain joins TRBV5-1 to TRBJ1-4, with a weak D call TRBD1 (6 bases). The germline CDR1 and CDR2 sequences are SGHRS and YFSETQ. CDR3 size: 16 residues. V dropped 0 bases and J dropped 0 bases, with 9 bases sitting between them. CDR3 residues: CASSLEGVATNEKLFF. The CDR3 DNA reads as TGCGCCAGCAGCTTGGAGGGGGTTGCAACTAATGAAAAACTGTTTTTT.

This clonotype appeared a few times. This rearrangement joins TRBV6-5 to TRBJ1-2; unclear D gene. Germline assignment: CDR1 MNHEY and CDR2 SVGAGI. The CDR3 totals 13 residues. V was cut by 4 bases and J by 5 bases, with 11 bases left in between. The CDR3 is CASSSRLGYGYTF. In nucleotides, the CDR3 is TGTGCCAGCAGTTCGCGTTTGGGGTATGGCTACACCTTC.

This clonotype has ten or more counts. The chain joins TRBV5-6 to TRBJ2-7; no definite D call. This CDR3 spans 11 amino acids. Trimming left V 5 bases short and J 7 bases short, with 10 bases between. CDR1 is SGHDT and CDR2 is YYEEEE in the germline V gene. The CDR3 DNA follows: TGTGCCAGCAGGGGTGGGCTGGAGCAGTACTTC. Protein sequence: CASRGGLEQYF. The entire variable domain, with the rest obtained from reference TRBV5-6 and TRBJ2-7, is as follows: DAGVTQSPTHLIKTRGQQVTLRCSPKSGHDTVSWYQQALGQGPQFIFQYYEEEERQRGNFPDRFSGHQFPNYSSELNVNALLLGDSALYLCASRGGLEQYFGPGTRLTVT.

V usage is TRBV30 and J usage is TRBJ1-1, with 8 bases that match TRBD1. The V segment lost 8 bases and the J segment 11 bases; nucleotides outside the gene matches: 13. This CDR3 comprises 12 residues. Germline CDR1 GTSNPN, CDR2 SVGIG (reference sequence). This CDR3 is CAIRAGGISAFF. CDR3 coding DNA: TGTGCCATAAGAGCAGGGGGCATCTCGGCTTTCTTT.